Sequencing of this T cell receptor beta chain was carried out in a study of blood T cell repertoires in COVID-19. Study-level information: Sites across the United States, Italy and Spain contributed samples from acute and convalescent COVID-19. T cells, B-cell-depleted T cells, or PBMCs supplied cDNA or gDNA.

Germline CDR1 and CDR2: SGHAT and FQNNGV. The CDR3 spans 16 residues. With 1 base clipped from V and 4 bases from J, the junction kept 10 bases outside the gene matches. Sequenced by immunoSEQ multiplex PCR; TCRdb stores in-frame clones only, minus some. The table lists over 75,000 clones, 70% to 90% of them singletons. Patients at the Seattle site were enrolled during active infection and followed longitudinally. This TCR was sampled from a human donor with COVID-19, enrolled during active disease. The donor label of this sample is uncertain. Sequencing was performed on peripheral blood. The chain recombines TRBV11-2 with TRBJ2-7; 7 positions agree with TRBD2. The CDR3 DNA reads as TGTGCCAGCAGCTTAGGAGGCGGGGGAGATATTTACGAGCAGTACTTC. Residues: CASSLGGGGDIYEQYF.